This is a list of T cell receptor beta chains from one sample in a study of blood T cell repertoires in COVID-19. TCRdb's table, derived via immunoSEQ multiplex PCR, lists solely in-frame clones and lacks some. The sample holds around 190,000 clones, approximately 90% seen once. Sequencing input: peripheral blood. The source is a man in his late teens or twenties who had recovered from COVID-19. The CDR3 runs from the conserved cysteine through the conserved F or W. The D gene is left open where the match is weak. Not all rows give a size; the values are once, few, many and, for expanded clones, a class.

V gene	D gene	clone size	J gene	CDR3 protein	CDR3 DNA
TRBV5-4	TRBD1	few	TRBJ1-2	CASSGGQGHQDYTF	TGTGCCAGCAGCGGCGGACAGGGGCATCAAGACTACACCTTC
TRBV7-2	.	few	TRBJ2-3	CATRQAHSTDTQYF	TGTGCCACCCGACAGGCCCATAGCACAGATACGCAGTATTTT
TRBV21-1	.	.	TRBJ2-2	CASSKVKGGGTGELFF	TGTGCCAGCAGCAAAGTTAAAGGGGGCGGCACCGGGGAGCTGTTTTTT
TRBV29-1	TRBD2	few	TRBJ2-3	CSVGGLGADTQYF	TGCAGCGTTGGGGGACTAGGAGCAGATACGCAGTATTTT
TRBV5-5	TRBD2	.	TRBJ2-1	CASSLDPSGISSYNEQFF	TGTGCCAGCAGCTTGGACCCTAGCGGGATTAGCTCCTACAATGAGCAGTTCTTC
TRBV5-1	TRBD2	.	TRBJ2-1	CASSLAGTSGSLWDEQFF	TGCGCCAGCAGCTTGGCCGGGACTAGCGGGAGTCTTTGGGATGAGCAGTTCTTC
TRBV29-1	TRBD1	.	TRBJ1-2	CSGWDSGGYGYTF	TGCAGCGGGTGGGACAGCGGGGGCTATGGCTACACCTTC
TRBV7-2	.	.	TRBJ1-4	CASSLGSLNEKLFF	TGTGCCAGCAGCTTAGGTAGTTTAAATGAAAAACTGTTTTTT
TRBV12-3/TRBV12-4	.	.	TRBJ2-7	CASSPEREQYF	TGTGCCAGCAGTCCAGAGCGGGAGCAGTACTTC
TRBV10-3	.	.	TRBJ1-1	CAISLQGGGTEAFF	TGTGCCATCAGCTTACAGGGTGGGGGCACTGAAGCTTTCTTT
TRBV7-9	TRBD1	.	TRBJ2-3	CASSLDRGLDTQYF	TGTGCCAGCAGCCTGGACAGGGGTTTAGATACGCAGTATTTT
TRBV11-2	.	.	TRBJ1-1	CASSLGQNTEAFF	TGTGCCAGCAGCTTAGGACAGAACACTGAAGCTTTCTTT
TRBV28	TRBD1	.	TRBJ2-1	CASTSVGTGGSYNEQFF	TGTGCCAGCACCTCAGTTGGGACAGGGGGCTCCTACAATGAGCAGTTCTTC
TRBV28	.	.	TRBJ1-3	CASGRDGPGNTIYF	TGTGCCAGCGGGAGGGACGGACCTGGAAACACCATATATTTT
TRBV6-1	.	.	TRBJ1-2	CASSEQINYGYTF	TGTGCCAGCAGTGAACAGATAAACTATGGCTACACCTTC
TRBV6-5	TRBD2	.	TRBJ2-7	CASRMTSGSSYEQYF	TGTGCCAGCAGAATGACTAGCGGTAGCTCCTACGAGCAGTACTTC
TRBV3-1/TRBV3-2	TRBD1	few	TRBJ2-7	CASSQAGNRGEQYF	TGTGCCAGCAGCCAAGCTGGGAACAGGGGCGAGCAGTACTTC
TRBV18	.	.	TRBJ1-4	CASSRNREEKLFF	TGTGCCAGCTCACGAAACAGGGAAGAAAAACTGTTTTTT
TRBV10-1	.	once	TRBJ1-1	CASQPGSGTEAFF	TGCGCCAGCCAACCCGGGTCGGGCACTGAAGCTTTCTTT
TRBV6-5	.	.	TRBJ1-2	CASSWPGGALTGGYTF	TGTGCCAGCAGTTGGCCGGGTGGGGCTCTTACTGGCGGCTACACCTTC
TRBV28	TRBD1	.	TRBJ1-1	CASRQAAGGGNTEAFF	TGTGCCAGCAGGCAAGCTGCAGGGGGCGGGAACACTGAAGCTTTCTTT
TRBV9	.	.	TRBJ2-2	CASSKTTGELFF	TGTGCCAGCAGTAAGACAACCGGGGAGCTGTTTTTT
TRBV27	.	once	TRBJ2-6	CASSLVGSGANVLTF	TGTGCCAGCAGTTTAGTCGGGTCTGGGGCCAACGTCCTGACTTTC
TRBV9	.	few	TRBJ1-5	CASSAGLYSNQPQHF	TGTGCCAGCAGCGCCGGTCTTTATAGCAATCAGCCCCAGCATTTT
TRBV10-3	.	.	TRBJ2-1	CPGVYNEQFF	TGTCCCGGGGTTTACAATGAGCAGTTCTTC
TRBV4-2	TRBD1	.	TRBJ1-4	CASSQEWTGATNEKLFF	TGTGCCAGCAGCCAAGAGTGGACAGGAGCAACTAATGAAAAACTGTTTTTT
TRBV5-4	TRBD1	.	TRBJ1-1	CASSPGGAVPSEAFF	TGTGCCAGCAGCCCAGGGGGCGCTGTCCCTAGTGAAGCTTTCTTT
TRBV28	.	.	TRBJ1-2	CASSSSDREGYTF	TGTGCCAGCAGTTCATCCGACAGAGAGGGCTACACCTTC
TRBV10-3	TRBD2	.	TRBJ2-7	CAISGGTSGRATYEQYF	TGTGCCATCAGTGGGGGGACTAGCGGGAGGGCCACCTACGAGCAGTACTTC
TRBV6-5	TRBD2	.	TRBJ2-5	CASSSSSGIQETQYF	TGTGCCAGCAGCTCCTCTAGCGGGATACAAGAGACCCAGTACTTC
TRBV7-3	TRBD1	.	TRBJ2-1	CASSPGQGYNEQFF	TGTGCCAGCAGCCCGGGACAGGGCTACAATGAGCAGTTCTTC
TRBV5-1	.	.	TRBJ1-4	CASSAGATNEKLFF	TGCGCCAGCAGCGCCGGTGCAACTAATGAAAAACTGTTTTTT
TRBV6-2/TRBV6-3	TRBD2	.	TRBJ2-2	CASSFPSGRNTGELFF	TGTGCCAGCAGTTTCCCTAGCGGGAGGAACACCGGGGAGCTGTTTTTT
TRBV13	.	.	TRBJ1-1	CASSTSLNTEAFF	TGTGCCAGCAGCACAAGTTTGAACACTGAAGCTTTCTTT
TRBV6-2/TRBV6-3	TRBD2	.	TRBJ2-1	CASSSTLSSGRVRDEQFF	TGTGCCAGCAGTTCCACCCTATCGAGCGGGAGGGTTAGGGATGAGCAGTTCTTC
TRBV19	TRBD1	.	TRBJ1-6	CASMAGTVPGSPLHF	TGTGCCAGTATGGCGGGGACAGTGCCAGGCTCACCCCTCCACTTT
TRBV16	TRBD1	.	TRBJ1-1	CASSHAGTGNTEAFF	TGTGCCAGCAGCCATGCCGGGACAGGCAACACTGAAGCTTTCTTT
TRBV5-6	TRBD1	.	TRBJ1-1	CASLTLRGPKAFF	TGTGCCAGCCTAACCCTCAGGGGGCCAAAAGCTTTCTTT
TRBV28	TRBD2	.	TRBJ2-1	CASRRENEQFF	TGTGCCAGCAGGCGGGAGAATGAGCAGTTCTTC
TRBV20-1	.	.	TRBJ2-1	CSASESSYNEQFF	TGCAGTGCTAGTGAGAGCTCCTACAATGAGCAGTTCTTC